The present TCR beta chain was sequenced within a study of blood T cells in healthy people across ages. At the level of the study: About one barcoded beta molecule per two T cells came from capture by template switching.

PCR was performed a second time for roughly 6 to 12 cycles using a sample-barcoded 5' primer and a J-beta primer mix. TCRdb called the 5' RACE reads again in MiXCR, with one record for every CDR3 protein. The sample has 650,000 to 950,000 distinct CDR3 sequences, 44% seen once; the top ten hold roughly a fifth. A remark on this clonotype: Its antigen is unknown. One junction end does not reproduce the germline sequence, and a read error may be involved.

Healthy Russian Caucasian donors spanned ages about 6 to 100 years. General study points: Observed TCR beta diversity per million T cells went down as age went up. This fall followed a roughly linear course with age.

The sequence derives from a man in his sixties in good health. The sequenced sample was blood.

The CDR3 sequence: CAGSPRQGGGRVITDTQYF. The CDR3 DNA reads TGTGCCGGCAGTCCCAGACAGGGAGGTGGACGTGTAATCACAGATACGCAGTATTTT. This chain uses TRBV6-1 with TRBJ2-3, with a weak D call TRBD1 (7 bases). Per germline, CDR1 MNHNS and CDR2 SASEGT. CDR3 length equals 19 residues.